One T cell receptor (beta chain) is described in this entry. Its antigen remains unknown. The data originate from a study of T cells in Graves' hyperthyroidism and ophthalmopathy. RNA transcripts provided the source from which TCR beta CDR3 regions were amplified. An initial round of RT-PCR targeting the TCR CDR3 relied on the HTBI primer set. TCRdb processed the multiplex PCR reads anew with MiXCR; each CDR3 protein has one entry. This table holds fewer than 250,000 distinct CDR3 sequences, under 20% found once. Thyroid ultrasound, orbital computed tomography, clinical symptoms, and serum thyroxine and TRAb underpinned diagnoses. Study findings and constraints: Most clonotypes that expanded in the thyroid above 0.001 also showed up in blood.

Material: blood. The source is a man aged 50 to 59 with Graves' hyperthyroidism.

CDR3 amino acids: CASSQRVETQYF. The CDR3 DNA is TGTGCCAGCAGCCAGAGGGTAGAGACCCAGTACTTC. The chain carries TRBV7-9 and TRBJ2-5; a possible D gene is TRBD2 (5 bases). In germline, CDR1 is SEHNR, CDR2 FQNEAQ (reference sequence). Trimming removed 5 bases from V and 4 bases from J, with 8 bases in between. The CDR3 runs to 12 residues. Full variable domain (rest looked up from reference TRBV7-9 and TRBJ2-5): DTGVSQNPRHKITKRGQNVTFRCDPISEHNRLYWYRQTLGQGPEFLTYFQNEAQLEKSRLLSDRFSAERPKGSFSTLEIQRTEQGDSAMYLCASSQRVETQYFGPGTRLLVL.